This T cell receptor beta chain stems from a study of regulatory T cells in long-lasting Graves disease. CDR3 regions were amplified by Arm-PCR using iRepertoire HTBI primers to build TCR beta libraries. TCRdb itself ran the multiplex PCR reads through MiXCR, one entry per CDR3 protein. The sample carries about 540,000 distinct CDR3 sequences, roughly 12% recorded once. Germline CDR1 and CDR2: SGHRS and YFSETQ. V dropped 3 bases and J dropped 1 base, with 17 bases sitting between them. The CDR3 loop spans 16 amino acids. Time point meaning: newly diagnosed GD, antithyroid drugs for less than 3 months. There was RNA extracted from PBMCs, and the TCR library was made from it. In its sample, this clonotype was seen a few times. In addition, the sample was reused for a study of T cells in Graves' hyperthyroidism and ophthalmopathy.

Specimen: peripheral blood mononuclear cells (PBMCs), collected at new diagnosis, from a patient treated with antithyroid drugs. This chain joins TRBV5-1 and TRBJ2-7; no clear D gene. This clonotype originated in a young man with Graves disease. The CDR3 region is CASSWTLQQLSYEQYF. The CDR3, as DNA: TGCGCCAGCAGCTGGACCCTTCAGCAGCTGTCCTACGAGCAGTACTTC.